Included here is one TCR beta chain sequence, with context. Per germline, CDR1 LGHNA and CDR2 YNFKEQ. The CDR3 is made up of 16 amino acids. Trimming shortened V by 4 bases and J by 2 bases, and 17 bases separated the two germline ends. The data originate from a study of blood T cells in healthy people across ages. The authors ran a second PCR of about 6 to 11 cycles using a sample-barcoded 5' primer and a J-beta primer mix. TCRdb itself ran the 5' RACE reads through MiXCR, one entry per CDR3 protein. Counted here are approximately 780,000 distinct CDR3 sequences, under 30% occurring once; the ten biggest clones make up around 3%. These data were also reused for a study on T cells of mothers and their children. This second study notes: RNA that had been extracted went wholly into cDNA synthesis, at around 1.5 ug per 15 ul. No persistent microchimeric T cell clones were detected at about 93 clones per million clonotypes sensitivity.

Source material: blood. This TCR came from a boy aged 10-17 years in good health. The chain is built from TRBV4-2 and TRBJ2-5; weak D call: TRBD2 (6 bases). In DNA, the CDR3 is TGTGCCAGCAGCCCCAATCCCCCGGGAGCTCAAGAGACCCAGTACTTC. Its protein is CASSPNPPGAQETQYF.